Listed below are T cell receptor beta chains from one sample, sequenced in a study of T cell responses to AZD1222 COVID-19 vaccine. The data were produced by immunoSEQ multiplex PCR, yet TCRdb's version contains in-frame clones alone and is incomplete. The table records approximately 130,000 clones, 80% to 90% of them present only once. The sample was peripheral blood, taken 28 days after the second AZD1222 dose. These receptors were obtained from an adult who received the AZD1222 COVID-19 vaccine. CDR3s include the opening cysteine and the closing phenylalanine or tryptophan. The order of the fields is J gene, clone size, D gene, V gene, CDR3 DNA, CDR3 protein. The D gene is left open where the match is weak. Not all rows give a size; the values are once, few, many and, for expanded clones, a class.

J: TRBJ2-1; size: once; D: NA; V: TRBV3-1/TRBV3-2; DNA: TGTGCCAGCACCGGTTCGCTAAACTTCTACAATGAGCAGTTCTTC; CDR3: CASTGSLNFYNEQFF
J: TRBJ2-1; size: NA; D: NA; V: TRBV6-5; DNA: TGTGCCAGCAGTTACGACAGCTCCTACAATGAGCAGTTCTTC; CDR3: CASSYDSSYNEQFF
J: TRBJ1-5; size: NA; D: NA; V: TRBV19; DNA: TGTGCCAGTAGCCCAACAGGGTCCGGCAATCAGCCCCAGCATTTT; CDR3: CASSPTGSGNQPQHF
J: TRBJ2-1; size: NA; D: TRBD1; V: TRBV19; DNA: TGTGCCAGTAGAAGGGGGCCGGTGGATGAGCAGTTCTTC; CDR3: CASRRGPVDEQFF
J: TRBJ1-3; size: NA; D: NA; V: TRBV6-5; DNA: TGTGCCAGCAGTTACCGAGGGTTTGGAAACACCATATATTTT; CDR3: CASSYRGFGNTIYF
J: TRBJ1-1; size: NA; D: NA; V: TRBV11-2; DNA: TGTGCCAGCAGCTTAGTTACAGGGAACACTGAAGCTTTCTTT; CDR3: CASSLVTGNTEAFF
J: TRBJ2-7; size: NA; D: NA; V: TRBV7-6; DNA: TGTGCCAGCAGCCCCCTCGAGGAGCAGTACTTC; CDR3: CASSPLEEQYF
J: TRBJ1-2; size: few; D: NA; V: TRBV28; DNA: TGTGCCAGCAGTTTAGGAGGAGGTAACTATGGCTACACCTTC; CDR3: CASSLGGGNYGYTF
J: TRBJ1-3; size: NA; D: TRBD1; V: TRBV7-2; DNA: TGTGCCAGCAGCTTTAGACAGGGAGGAAACACCATATATTTT; CDR3: CASSFRQGGNTIYF
J: TRBJ2-5; size: NA; D: NA; V: TRBV7-9; DNA: TGTGCCAGCAGCCTCGGGACAAATCAAGAGACCCAGTACTTC; CDR3: CASSLGTNQETQYF
J: TRBJ1-6; size: few; D: NA; V: TRBV11-3; DNA: TGTGCCAGCAGCTTATTAATAGAACCCCTCCACTTT; CDR3: CASSLLIEPLHF
J: TRBJ2-3; size: NA; D: NA; V: TRBV19; DNA: TGTGCCAGTAGTACGATGGGCCTCCGGGGGGCCACGCAGTATTTT; CDR3: CASSTMGLRGATQYF
J: TRBJ2-2; size: NA; D: TRBD2; V: TRBV2; DNA: TGTGCCAGCGGCTGGGTAGCGGGGGATACCGGGGAGCTGTTTTTT; CDR3: CASGWVAGDTGELFF
J: TRBJ2-1; size: NA; D: NA; V: TRBV7-9; DNA: TGTGCCAGCAGCTTAGTAGTAGGTCAGGACAATGAGCAGTTCTTC; CDR3: CASSLVVGQDNEQFF
J: TRBJ1-4; size: NA; D: NA; V: TRBV5-8; DNA: TGTGCCAGCAGCTTGCCGACAGTTCTTAATGAAAAACTGTTTTTT; CDR3: CASSLPTVLNEKLFF
J: TRBJ1-6; size: NA; D: NA; V: TRBV2; DNA: TGTGCCAGCCGACGGGACGGATATAATTCACCCCTCCACTTT; CDR3: CASRRDGYNSPLHF
J: TRBJ1-5; size: NA; D: NA; V: TRBV19; DNA: TGTGCCAGTAGTTCTCACAGGGCTCAGCCCCAGCATTTT; CDR3: CASSSHRAQPQHF
J: TRBJ1-5; size: few; D: NA; V: TRBV3-1/TRBV3-2; DNA: TGTGCCAGCAGCCAAGATTCGACAGGGCCCCAGCATTTT; CDR3: CASSQDSTGPQHF
J: TRBJ2-3; size: NA; D: NA; V: TRBV9; DNA: TGTGCCAGCAGCGTTCCGAAGGGCGGGGGCACAGATACGCAGTATTTT; CDR3: CASSVPKGGGTDTQYF
J: TRBJ2-3; size: NA; D: NA; V: TRBV4-1; DNA: TGCGCCAGCAGCCAAGGCCGGGGGAAACTCACAGATACGCAGTATTTT; CDR3: CASSQGRGKLTDTQYF
J: TRBJ1-1; size: NA; D: NA; V: TRBV5-6; DNA: TGTGCCAGCAGCTTGGTCTACACTGAAGCTTTCTTT; CDR3: CASSLVYTEAFF
J: TRBJ1-2; size: NA; D: NA; V: TRBV12-5; DNA: TGTGCTAGTGGTTTGTTCGCAGATTATGGCTACACCTTC; CDR3: CASGLFADYGYTF
J: TRBJ2-6; size: NA; D: NA; V: TRBV28; DNA: TGTGCCAGCGGCAACTATTGGGCCAACGTCCTGACTTTC; CDR3: CASGNYWANVLTF
J: TRBJ1-4; size: NA; D: TRBD1; V: TRBV18; DNA: TGTGCCAGCTCACCATCCGGGACAGGCTTTCCTAATGAAAAACTGTTTTTT; CDR3: CASSPSGTGFPNEKLFF
J: TRBJ2-7; size: NA; D: NA; V: TRBV6-5; DNA: TGTGCCAGTAGGCCGGACGGGGCCTACGAGCAGTACTTC; CDR3: CASRPDGAYEQYF
J: TRBJ1-1; size: once; D: NA; V: TRBV6-5; DNA: TGTGCCAGCAGTCCCCGGGACCGCCAAGCTTTCTTT; CDR3: CASSPRDRQAFF
J: TRBJ2-3; size: NA; D: NA; V: TRBV6-5; DNA: TGTGCCAGCAGGGGGTTGACAGATACGCAGTATTTT; CDR3: CASRGLTDTQYF